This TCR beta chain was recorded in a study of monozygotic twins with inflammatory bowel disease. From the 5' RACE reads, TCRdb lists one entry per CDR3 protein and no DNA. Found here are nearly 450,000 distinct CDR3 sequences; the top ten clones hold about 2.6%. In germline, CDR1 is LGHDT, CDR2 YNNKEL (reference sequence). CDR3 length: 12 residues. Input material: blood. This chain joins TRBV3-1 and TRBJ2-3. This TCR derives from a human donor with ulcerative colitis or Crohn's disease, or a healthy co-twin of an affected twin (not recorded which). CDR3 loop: CASSQSWDTQYF.